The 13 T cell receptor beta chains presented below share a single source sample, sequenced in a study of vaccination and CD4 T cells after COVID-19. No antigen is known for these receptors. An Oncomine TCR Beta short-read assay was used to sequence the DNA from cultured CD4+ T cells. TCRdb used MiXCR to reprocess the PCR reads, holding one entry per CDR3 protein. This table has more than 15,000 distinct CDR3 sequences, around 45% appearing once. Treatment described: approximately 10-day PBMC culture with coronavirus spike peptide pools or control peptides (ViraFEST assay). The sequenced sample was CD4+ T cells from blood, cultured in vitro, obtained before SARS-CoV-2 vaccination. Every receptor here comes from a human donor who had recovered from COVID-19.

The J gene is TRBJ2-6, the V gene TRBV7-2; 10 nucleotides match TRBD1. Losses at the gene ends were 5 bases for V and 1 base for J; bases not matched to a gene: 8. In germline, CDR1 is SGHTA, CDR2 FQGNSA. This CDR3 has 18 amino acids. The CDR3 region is CASSKRTGGTSGANVLTF. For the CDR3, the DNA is TGTGCCAGCAGCAAAAGGACAGGGGGAACTTCTGGGGCCAACGTCCTGACTTTC.

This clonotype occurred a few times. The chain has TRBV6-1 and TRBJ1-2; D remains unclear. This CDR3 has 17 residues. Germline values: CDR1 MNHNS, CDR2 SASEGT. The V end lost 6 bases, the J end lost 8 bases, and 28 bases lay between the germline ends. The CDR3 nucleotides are TGTGCCAGCAGGCCCTCGGTGGGTAGGGAAGTTTCGAAAGGCTACACCTTC. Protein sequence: CASRPSVGREVSKGYTF.

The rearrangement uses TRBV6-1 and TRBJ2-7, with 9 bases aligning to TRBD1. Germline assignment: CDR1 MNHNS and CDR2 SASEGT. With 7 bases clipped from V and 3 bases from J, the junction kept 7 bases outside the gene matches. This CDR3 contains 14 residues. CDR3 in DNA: TGTGCCAGCACCCTCGGGACAGGGTACTACGAGCAGTACTTC. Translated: CASTLGTGYYEQYF.

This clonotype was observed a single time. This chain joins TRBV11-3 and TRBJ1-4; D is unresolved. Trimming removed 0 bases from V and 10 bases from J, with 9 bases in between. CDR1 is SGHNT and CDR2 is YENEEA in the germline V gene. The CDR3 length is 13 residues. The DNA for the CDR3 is TGTGCCAGCAGCTTAGATCGGGTTGGAAAACTGTTTTTT. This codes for CASSLDRVGKLFF.

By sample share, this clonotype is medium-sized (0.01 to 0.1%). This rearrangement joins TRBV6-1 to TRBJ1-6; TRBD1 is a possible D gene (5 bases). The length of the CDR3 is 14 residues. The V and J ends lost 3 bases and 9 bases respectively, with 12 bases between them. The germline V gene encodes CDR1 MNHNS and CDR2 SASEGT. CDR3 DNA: TGTGCCAGCAGTGATCGGTGGGGCACTTCACCCCTCCACTTT. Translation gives CASSDRWGTSPLHF.

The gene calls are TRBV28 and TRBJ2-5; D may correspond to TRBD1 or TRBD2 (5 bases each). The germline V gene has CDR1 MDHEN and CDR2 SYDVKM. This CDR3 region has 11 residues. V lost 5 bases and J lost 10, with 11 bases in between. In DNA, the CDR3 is TGTGCCAGCAGTGAAACTAGGGGCCAGTACTTC. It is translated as CASSETRGQYF.

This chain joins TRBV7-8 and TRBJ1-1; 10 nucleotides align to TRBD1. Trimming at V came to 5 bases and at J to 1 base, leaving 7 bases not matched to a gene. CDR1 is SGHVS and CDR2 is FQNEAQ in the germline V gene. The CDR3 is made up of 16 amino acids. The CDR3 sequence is CASSRIRQGANTEAFF. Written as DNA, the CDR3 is TGTGCCAGCAGCCGCATAAGACAGGGGGCGAACACTGAAGCTTTCTTT.

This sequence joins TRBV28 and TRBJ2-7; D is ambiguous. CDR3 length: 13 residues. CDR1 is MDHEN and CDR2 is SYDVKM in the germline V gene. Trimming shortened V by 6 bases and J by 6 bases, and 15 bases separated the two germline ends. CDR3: CASSRPPPSEQYF. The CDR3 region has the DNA TGTGCCAGCAGCCGGCCACCCCCATCCGAGCAGTACTTC.

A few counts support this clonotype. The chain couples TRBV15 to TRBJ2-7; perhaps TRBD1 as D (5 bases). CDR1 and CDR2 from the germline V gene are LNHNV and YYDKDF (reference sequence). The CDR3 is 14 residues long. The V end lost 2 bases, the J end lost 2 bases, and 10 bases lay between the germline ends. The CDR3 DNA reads TGTGCCACCAGCAGAAGGACACCTCCCTACGAGCAGTACTTC. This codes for CATSRRTPPYEQYF.

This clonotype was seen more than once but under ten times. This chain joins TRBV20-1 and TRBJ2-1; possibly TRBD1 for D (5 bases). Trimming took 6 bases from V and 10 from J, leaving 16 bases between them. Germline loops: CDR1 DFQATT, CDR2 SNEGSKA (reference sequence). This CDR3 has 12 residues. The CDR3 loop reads CSAARGLGEQFF. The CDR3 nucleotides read TGCAGTGCGGCTAGGGGCTTGGGGGAGCAGTTCTTC.

CDR3 DNA sequence: TGCGCCAGCAGCCAAGACAGGGGGAGTCACCCTAACTATGGCTACACCTTC. Translation: CASSQDRGSHPNYGYTF. The chain uses TRBV4-3 and TRBJ1-2; 7 bases align to TRBD1. This CDR3 contains 17 residues. Germline lookup yields CDR1 LGHNA and CDR2 YSLEER. The V segment lost 0 bases and the J segment 0 bases; nucleotides outside the gene matches: 7.

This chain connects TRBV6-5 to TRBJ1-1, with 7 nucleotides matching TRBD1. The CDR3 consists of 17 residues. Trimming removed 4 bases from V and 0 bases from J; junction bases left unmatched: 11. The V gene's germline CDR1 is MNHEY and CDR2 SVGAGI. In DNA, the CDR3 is TGTGCCAGCAGTTTAGGGGGACAGATCCGAATGAACACTGAAGCTTTCTTT. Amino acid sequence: CASSLGGQIRMNTEAFF.

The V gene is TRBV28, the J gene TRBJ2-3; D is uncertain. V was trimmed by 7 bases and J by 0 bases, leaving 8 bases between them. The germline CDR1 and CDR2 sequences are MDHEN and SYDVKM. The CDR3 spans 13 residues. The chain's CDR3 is CASNPPSTDTQYF. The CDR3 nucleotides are TGTGCCAGCAATCCTCCTAGCACAGATACGCAGTATTTT. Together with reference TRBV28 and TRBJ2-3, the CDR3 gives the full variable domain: DVKVTQSSRYLVKRTGEKVFLECVQDMDHENMFWYRQDPGLGLRLIYFSYDVKMKEKGDIPEGYSVSREKKERFSLILESASTNQTSMYLCASNPPSTDTQYFGPGTRLTVL.